This paragraph covers one TCR beta chain sequence. No antigen is known for it. The data originate from a study of TIL therapy for anti-PD-1-resistant metastatic lung cancer. At the level of the study: Most patients had lung adenocarcinoma.

Study-wide points: Infused TIL clonotypes partially replaced the baseline blood repertoire, then decayed over months.

Looked up from germline, CDR1 is SGDLS and CDR2 is YYNGEE. Unmatched junction bases numbered 4, after V lost 3 bases and J lost 3 bases. CDR3 length equals 14 residues. The libraries were made with immunoSEQ v3. TCRdb keeps only in-frame clones here, not all; method: immunoSEQ multiplex PCR. The data contain tens of thousands of clones, around 79% of them singletons. Time point given: pre-treatment sample, taken before nivolumab and TIL therapy. Sequencing was performed on blood, taken at baseline. The V call is TRBV9, the J call TRBJ2-7, with 9 positions matching TRBD2. This TCR derives from a woman between 30 and 80 years old with non-small cell lung cancer. CDR3 sequence (DNA): TGTGCCAGCAGCGCCCTAGCGGGGAGCTACGAGCAGTACTTC. This translates into CASSALAGSYEQYF.